Each of the 32 T cell receptor beta chains below was sequenced from the same sample in a study of OX40 agonist ivuxolimab in advanced cancers. Profiling relied on immunoSEQ multiplex PCR, and the TCRdb table lists in-frame clones only, not all of them. In the table there are about 20,000 clones, approximately 88% of which are singletons. The starting material was CD4+ or CD8+ T cells sorted from blood, obtained in a trial of the OX40 agonist ivuxolimab. These receptors were collected from an adult with an advanced solid tumor such as melanoma, head and neck, liver or kidney cancer.

The rearrangement links TRBV5-1 to TRBJ2-5; TRBD2 agrees at 7 bases. There are 13 residues in the CDR3. V shed 3 bases and J 4 bases; nucleotides not matched to a gene: 3. Germline CDR1 SGHRS, CDR2 YFSETQ. CDR3 loop: CASSSSGTETQYF. In nucleotides, the CDR3 is TGCGCCAGCAGCTCGAGCGGGACAGAGACCCAGTACTTC. Full variable domain (rest looked up from reference TRBV5-1 and TRBJ2-5): KAGVTQTPRYLIKTRGQQVTLSCSPISGHRSVSWYQQTPGQGLQFLFEYFSETQRNKGNFPGRFSGRQFSNSRSEMNVSTLELGDSALYLCASSSSGTETQYFGPGTRLLVL.

The genes are TRBV15 and TRBJ2-3; TRBD1 is a possible D gene (6 bases). V lost 4 bases, J lost 5 bases, and 16 bases lay in between. There are 15 residues in the CDR3. Germline V lookup: CDR1 LNHNV, CDR2 YYDKDF (reference sequence). CDR3 sequence (DNA): TGTGCCACCAGCACCACCAGGGGCACCGGAGATACGCAGTATTTT. Its protein is CATSTTRGTGDTQYF.

This chain joins TRBV7-9 and TRBJ1-6; no reliable D call. The CDR3 is made up of 12 amino acids. The V gene's germline CDR1 is SEHNR and CDR2 FQNEAQ (reference sequence). Trimming shortened V by 1 base and J by 8 bases, and 3 bases separated the two germline ends. CDR3 nucleotides: TGTGCCAGCAGCTTAGGGGATTCACCCCTCCACTTT. It specifies CASSLGDSPLHF.

Here the CDR3 DNA reads TGTGCCAGCAGTGGGCCCCCGAACACCGGGGAGCTGTTTTTT. This codes for CASSGPPNTGELFF. The chain has TRBV2 and TRBJ2-2; no definite D call. CDR3 size: 14 residues. The germline V gene encodes CDR1 SNHLY and CDR2 FYNNEI. Trimming took off 4 bases at V and 0 bases at J, with 6 bases between the two ends.

This chain uses TRBV27 with TRBJ2-1, with 8 bases matching TRBD1. The CDR3 has 17 residues. Germline CDR1 and CDR2: MNHEY and SMNVEV (reference sequence). Germline trimming cut 1 base from V and 9 bases from J; bases unmatched to any gene: 14. The DNA for the CDR3 is TGTGCCAGCAGTTTATACGCCTCGGGCAGGGGGCGGGGTGAGCAGTTCTTC. Translation: CASSLYASGRGRGEQFF.

The chain employs TRBV7-8 and TRBJ2-1, with 9 positions matching TRBD1. This CDR3 is built from 15 residues. The V gene's germline CDR1 is SGHVS and CDR2 FQNEAQ. V was clipped by 2 bases and J by 2 bases; unmatched bases: 1. Here the CDR3 reads CASSLRQGAYNEQFF. CDR3 in DNA: TGTGCCAGCAGCTTACGACAGGGGGCCTACAATGAGCAGTTCTTC.

The V call is TRBV27, the J call TRBJ2-7; D is perhaps TRBD1 or TRBD2 (5 bases each). CDR3 length equals 11 residues. The V gene lost 8 bases and the J gene lost 0 bases, with 5 bases spanning the gap. In germline, CDR1 is MNHEY, CDR2 SMNVEV (reference sequence). This CDR3 is CASGGSYEQYF. In nucleotides, the CDR3 is TGTGCCAGCGGGGGCTCCTACGAGCAGTACTTC.

The chain couples TRBV5-1 to TRBJ2-4; D tentatively fits TRBD1 or TRBD2 (5 bases each). There are 13 residues in the CDR3. V shed 3 bases and J shed 5 bases, with 9 bases lying between them. Germline CDR1 is SGHRS and CDR2 is YFSETQ. The CDR3 spells CASSSGTENIQYF. The CDR3 nucleotides read TGCGCCAGCAGCTCCGGGACGGAAAACATTCAGTACTTC.

The rearrangement links TRBV9 to TRBJ2-1; 9 nucleotides line up with TRBD2. This CDR3 comprises 16 residues. Germline trimming cut 4 bases from V and 2 bases from J; bases unmatched to any gene: 7. The germline V gene has CDR1 SGDLS and CDR2 YYNGEE. The CDR3 reads CASSRGTSSTYNEQFF. DNA for the CDR3: TGTGCCAGCAGCCGGGGGACTAGCTCAACCTACAATGAGCAGTTCTTC.

The V and J genes are TRBV27 and TRBJ1-1; D is uncertain. V was clipped by 3 bases and J by 3 bases, with 11 bases between them. This CDR3 is built from 14 residues. CDR1 is MNHEY, CDR2 SMNVEV, per germline (reference sequence). This CDR3 reads CASSFYGGDTEAFF. CDR3 nucleotides: TGTGCCAGCAGTTTCTACGGTGGGGACACTGAAGCTTTCTTT.

The V gene is TRBV11-2, the J gene TRBJ2-7, with D possibly being TRBD2 (6 bases). Trimming removed 0 bases from V and 4 bases from J, with 13 bases in between. CDR1 and CDR2 from the germline V gene are SGHAT and FQNNGV. CDR3 length: 15 amino acids. Here the CDR3 DNA reads TGTGCCAGCAGCTTAGAGGCGGGAAAAGGGTACGAGCAGTACTTC. Amino acid sequence: CASSLEAGKGYEQYF. Full variable domain (remainder filled in from reference TRBV11-2 and TRBJ2-7): EAGVAQSPRYKIIEKRQSVAFWCNPISGHATLYWYQQILGQGPKLLIQFQNNGVVDDSQLPKDRFSAERLKGVDSTLKIQPAKLEDSAVYLCASSLEAGKGYEQYFGPGTRLTVT.

This chain connects TRBV27 to TRBJ2-2; D could derive from TRBD1 or TRBD2 (5 bases each). Germline-derived CDR1 and CDR2 are MNHEY and SMNVEV (reference sequence). V was trimmed by 6 bases and J by 3 bases, leaving 11 bases between them. The length of the CDR3 is 14 residues. The CDR3 sequence is CASSPRGHTGELFF. CDR3 coding DNA: TGTGCCAGCAGCCCGAGGGGACACACCGGGGAGCTGTTTTTT.

The chain has TRBV21-1 and TRBJ2-3; the table names TRBD1, a call not compared with the DNA. TRBV21-1 is a pseudogene locus. The CDR3 is 17 residues long. CDR3 sequence: CASSTRPGQGRADTQYF. The CDR3 DNA reads as TGTGCCAGCAGCACCCGGCCGGGACAGGGGAGGGCAGATACGCAGTATTTT.

By share, this clone ranks as medium-sized (0.01 to 0.1%). In nucleotides, the CDR3 is TGTGCCAGCAGCTCGGGACTGGAAAGCTACGAGCAGTACTTC. This codes for CASSSGLESYEQYF. V and J are TRBV11-2 and TRBJ2-7; TRBD2 is a possible D gene (6 bases). Germline V gene sequence: CDR1 SGHAT, CDR2 FQNNGV. V was cut by 4 bases and J by 3 bases, with 13 bases left in between. There are 14 residues in the CDR3.

The rearrangement uses TRBV5-5 and TRBJ2-5; TRBD1 matches at 8 bases. J was trimmed by 3 bases and V by 1 base; bases with no gene match: 5. Germline CDR1 SGHKS, CDR2 YYEKEE (reference sequence). The CDR3 is 15 amino acids. The CDR3 reads CASSLSGGVKETQYF. For the CDR3, the DNA is TGTGCCAGCAGCTTGTCAGGGGGCGTAAAAGAGACCCAGTACTTC.

DNA of the CDR3: TGCGCCAGCAGCTTCCCTGGGGACCACCACACAGATACGCAGTATTTT. Its protein is CASSFPGDHHTDTQYF. The chain employs TRBV5-1 and TRBJ2-3; D is possibly TRBD1 or TRBD2 (5 bases each). CDR1 SGHRS and CDR2 YFSETQ come from the germline V gene. V lost 2 bases, J lost 2 bases, and 15 bases lay in between. This CDR3 region has 16 residues.

The DNA for the CDR3 is TGTGCCAGCAGTTTAAGAGGAGGGAAGGAGCAGTTCTTC. Protein: CASSLRGGKEQFF. V is TRBV27 and J is TRBJ2-1, with D perhaps matching TRBD2 (6 bases). The germline gives CDR1 MNHEY, CDR2 SMNVEV (reference sequence). The V and J ends lost 2 bases and 10 bases respectively, with 12 bases between them. The CDR3 spans 13 residues.

This clone was observed a single time. The V gene is TRBV27, the J gene TRBJ2-1; 8 bases line up with TRBD2. CDR3 length: 16 residues. CDR1 and CDR2 from the germline V gene are MNHEY and SMNVEV (reference sequence). J lost 1 base, V lost 3 bases, and 5 bases had no gene match. Here the CDR3 DNA reads TGTGCCAGCAGTTTCTTACCGGGAGGGTCCTACAATGAGCAGTTCTTC. This gives the protein CASSFLPGGSYNEQFF.

J is TRBJ1-2 and V is TRBV7-8; unclear D gene. V lost 5 bases to trimming and J lost 3 bases, with 10 bases between them. CDR1 and CDR2 (germline): SGHVS, FQNEAQ. The CDR3 length is 13 residues. The CDR3 sequence is CASSPGIYYGYTF. The DNA for the CDR3 is TGTGCCAGCAGCCCGGGGATCTACTATGGCTACACCTTC.

This sequence joins TRBV5-4 and TRBJ2-3; 8 positions agree with TRBD1. Germline lookup yields CDR1 SGHNT and CDR2 YYREEE (reference sequence). The V segment lost 1 base and the J segment 3 bases; nucleotides outside the gene matches: 1. The CDR3 runs 14 residues. The CDR3 loop is CASSLWTGTDTQYF. CDR3 bases: TGTGCCAGCAGCTTGTGGACAGGGACAGATACGCAGTATTTT.

The CDR3 DNA follows: TGCGCCAGCAGTACGGGACACCGGAGCCGTCAGCCCCAGCATTTT. This gives the protein CASSTGHRSRQPQHF. The chain has TRBV23-1 and TRBJ1-5; tentative D call: TRBD1 (6 bases). Being an ORF, TRBV23-1 has a function that is uncertain. The CDR3 contains 15 residues. The V and J ends lost 5 bases and 6 bases respectively, with 17 bases between them.

The J gene is TRBJ2-7, the V gene TRBV9; TRBD1 aligns across 9 bases. V gave up 3 bases and J gave up 0 bases; unmatched junction bases: 4. The length of the CDR3 is 15 residues. Per the germline V gene, CDR1 is SGDLS and CDR2 is YYNGEE. The CDR3 here is CASSEGQGLSYEQYF. For the CDR3, the DNA is TGTGCCAGCAGCGAGGGACAGGGACTCTCCTACGAGCAGTACTTC.

The gene calls are TRBV4-2 and TRBJ2-1; D gene unclear. With 4 bases removed from V and 5 bases from J, the gap between germline ends came to 12 bases. Germline CDR1 and CDR2: LGHNA and YNFKEQ. The length of the CDR3 is 14 residues. CDR3 DNA sequence: TGTGCCAGCAGCCTAGGGCAGACCAACAATGAGCAGTTCTTC. Protein sequence: CASSLGQTNNEQFF.

This clone was found a few times. V and J are TRBV19 and TRBJ1-1; D is unclear. This CDR3 has 13 amino acids. With 3 bases removed from V and 0 bases from J, the gap between germline ends came to 5 bases. Germline-derived CDR1 and CDR2 are LNHDA and SQIVND (reference sequence). Here the CDR3 DNA reads TGTGCCAGTAGTATCGGGATGAACACTGAAGCTTTCTTT. This encodes CASSIGMNTEAFF.

By share of the sample, this clone is medium-sized (0.01 to 0.1%). The chain has TRBV7-9 and TRBJ2-3; TRBD2 matches 13 bases. The junction had 2 bases not matched to a gene; V was cut back by 3 bases and J by 2 bases. Germline assignment: CDR1 SEHNR and CDR2 FQNEAQ (reference sequence). CDR3 length: 16 amino acids. In DNA, the CDR3 is TGTGCCAGCAGCTTCACTAGCGGGGGGGACACAGATACGCAGTATTTT. This gives the protein CASSFTSGGDTDTQYF.

V is TRBV5-4 and J is TRBJ2-1; D not resolved. CDR3 length equals 14 residues. Trimming pared 4 bases from V and 6 bases from J, leaving 14 bases between. Germline CDR1 and CDR2: SGHNT and YYREEE (reference sequence). CDR3 region: CASSPLGIANEQFF. Here the CDR3 DNA reads TGTGCCAGCAGCCCGCTGGGGATTGCCAATGAGCAGTTCTTC.

The chain has TRBV21-1 and TRBJ2-3; the table's D call of TRBD1 was not tested on the DNA. TRBV21-1 is noted as a pseudogene. CDR3 length equals 15 residues. Here the CDR3 reads CASSARKGNCDTQYF. The CDR3 nucleotides are TGTGCCAGCAGCGCACGCAAGGGGAACTGCGATACGCAGTATTTT.

The rearrangement joins TRBV6-1 to TRBJ1-1; D gene uncertain. The germline V gene encodes CDR1 MNHNS and CDR2 SASEGT. Between the trimmed V and J ends, which lost 4 bases and 3 bases, there was a span of 9 bases. The CDR3 consists of 13 residues. The CDR3 sequence is CASSARGYTEAFF. For the CDR3, the DNA is TGTGCCAGCAGTGCTAGAGGATACACTGAAGCTTTCTTT.

The CDR3 here is CASSLGLAASTDTQYF. CDR3 sequence (DNA): TGTGCCAGCAGCTTAGGACTAGCGGCTAGCACAGATACGCAGTATTTT. V usage is TRBV11-2 and J usage is TRBJ2-3, with TRBD2 identical over 9 bases. Trimming at V came to 1 base and at J to 0 bases, leaving 2 bases not matched to a gene. The CDR3 extends over 16 amino acids. CDR1 is SGHAT and CDR2 is FQNNGV in the germline V gene. Supplemented by reference TRBV11-2 and TRBJ2-3, the full variable domain reads EAGVAQSPRYKIIEKRQSVAFWCNPISGHATLYWYQQILGQGPKLLIQFQNNGVVDDSQLPKDRFSAERLKGVDSTLKIQPAKLEDSAVYLCASSLGLAASTDTQYFGPGTRLTVL.

V usage is TRBV6-1 and J usage is TRBJ2-3, with D possibly matching TRBD2 (7 bases). The CDR3 has 15 residues. Deletions cut 10 bases from V and 3 bases from J, with 20 bases between. Germline V gives CDR1 MNHNS, CDR2 SASEGT. The CDR3 is CATPGGDRSTDTQYF. In DNA, the CDR3 is TGTGCCACCCCGGGAGGCGACAGGTCGACAGATACGCAGTATTTT.

In its sample, this clone ranks as medium-sized. The chain couples TRBV16 to TRBJ2-2, with D maybe TRBD1 (6 bases). V gave up 5 bases and J gave up 3 bases, with 25 bases separating them. The germline V gene encodes CDR1 KGHSY and CDR2 FQNENV. This CDR3 contains 19 residues. In DNA, the CDR3 is TGTGCCAGCAGCTTGATAGAGGGAAATATGGGGGCGGACACCGGGGAGCTGTTTTTT. As protein: CASSLIEGNMGADTGELFF.

The CDR3 DNA sequence: TGCAGCGCTCCGCACGGGAGGGAGCAGTTCTTC. Translation: CSAPHGREQFF. The rearrangement uses TRBV29-1 and TRBJ2-1, with TRBD2 identical over 7 bases. CDR3 length: 11 amino acids. Trimming at V came to 7 bases and at J to 10 bases, leaving 7 bases not matched to a gene. Germline V gives CDR1 SQVTM, CDR2 ANQGSEA.